The T cell receptor (beta chain) described here comes from a study of shared clonotypes between healthy human individuals. V was pared by 5 bases and J by 6 bases, with 13 bases between. Per germline, CDR1 SEHNR and CDR2 FQNEAQ (reference sequence). This CDR3 is built from 13 residues. CD45RO-negative, CCR7-positively selected cells formed the naive CD8 fraction, excluding terminally differentiated effector memory CD45RA+ cells. Every one of the donors was a Caucasian adult that lived in Nashville, Tennessee. Methods used by the authors: ImmunoSEQ supplied junction-only sequences lacking quality scores, so filtering was different. Clones were read by immunoSEQ multiplex PCR, and TCRdb kept only the in-frame ones, dropping some. V and J calls and clone size are as listed in that table; D and trimming were resolved from the DNA. Of under 2,000,000 clones listed, 85% to 95% are singletons.

The sequenced sample consisted of naive CD8+ T cells sorted from blood. The chain recombines TRBV7-9 with TRBJ1-1; a possible D gene is TRBD1 (6 bases). This sequence was found in a man between 18 and 29 years old in good health. The CDR3 region is CASSPDSNPEAFF. In DNA form, the CDR3 reads TGTGCCAGCAGCCCGGACAGCAACCCTGAAGCTTTCTTT.